This T cell receptor (beta chain) was recorded in a study of T cell responses to AZD1222 COVID-19 vaccine (dated by TCRdb to the early 2020s). Some background on the complete study: AZD1222 recipients whose second dose came at about 4 weeks and those whose second dose came at about 12 weeks were combined into one group, since spike-specific TCR depth and breadth did not differ between the two schedules. Trial participants were enrolled by age into 18-55, 56-69 and 70-plus year subgroups, with about 150, 27 and 61 TCR-sequenced participants respectively. TCR sequencing covered about 230 trial participants: 200 to 210 given two doses of AZD1222 and approximately 26 given two doses of MenACWY control vaccine. Here is what the overall study found, with its caveats: Conclusions about previously exposed vaccinees are limited because only five to seven AZD1222 recipients were SARS-CoV-2 seropositive at baseline. Reportedly, almost half of the unique spike-specific TCRs recognized epitopes lying outside the regions that are mutated in the B.1.351 and B.1.1.7 variants. Most participants were white British and females outnumbered males, and the authors suggested that clonal diversity may have been underestimated. After two AZD1222 doses, both the breadth and the depth of spike-specific TCRs were significantly higher than at day 0 and than in MenACWY recipients. Because no day 14 peak-response samples were available, the repertoires could be characterized only after the peak T cell response. In the small 56-69-year group, the increase in depth fell short of significance, most likely because of low power. The vaccine-associated CD4 TCRs covered the entire spike protein, and the dominant responses fell in regions 160-218 and 743-854.

In the paper's terms, the time point label means: baseline before first vaccination. The vaccinee samples were drawn from two UK trials, COV001 and COV002, one of which was a single-blind randomized controlled phase 2/3 trial testing AZD1222 (ChAdOx1 nCoV-19) in healthy adults. For TCRbeta chain sequencing, PBMC samples were collected from trial participants at day 0 and at day 28 after the second dose. The CDR3 runs 15 residues from the cysteine to the phenylalanine. Only the CDR3 DNA is retained, 45 bases long and in frame from the first base. Relative to germline, V is missing 5 bases and J is missing 4 bases, with 6 bases of the junction outside any gene match. In the germline V gene, CDR1 corresponds to SGHTA and CDR2 to FQGNSA. The CDR3 regions of human TCRbeta chains were analyzed by immunosequencing. The source study handled its data this way. TCRs in the repertoires were compared against a reference library of SARS-CoV-2-specific TCRs that had been generated with the MIRA antigen-specificity platform. Breadth was defined as the fraction of unique TCRs that were SARS-CoV-2-associated. Depth was defined as the fraction of total T cells that were SARS-CoV-2-associated. Each spike-specific TCR was assigned to its reactive spike region and to a CD4 or CD8 class using the MIRA data. Log10-transformed breadth and depth values were compared by one-way ANOVA with Sidak's multiple comparisons tests. Imported from immuneACCESS, the table was reduced by TCRdb to in-frame sequences with V and J called. These copies leave out some clones; in studies compared against another copy, an unresolved V gene accounts for under half, and the cause of the remainder is not known. D and trimming come from the DNA, and the V and J calls and clone size come from that table. This sample gives around 160,000 clones in total; 89% of them show up just once. The ten largest clones add up to about 5% of the sample.

A note on this clone: Its recognized antigen is unknown. Base qualities are not recorded, but no much larger clone differs from it by a single base.

Recombination joined TRBV7-2 with TRBJ1-5, with TRBD1 identical over 9 junction bases. The starting material was peripheral blood, obtained on day 0 of AZD1222 vaccination. The receptor comes from an adult in good health. The sequenced DNA is TGTGCCAGCAGCCGCGGGACAGGGAATAATCAGCCCCAGCATTTT. It codes for CASSRGTGNNQPQHF. Joined to the reference TRBV7-2 and TRBJ1-5 proteins, this CDR3 gives the full variable domain: GAGVSQSPSNKVTEKGKDVELRCDPISGHTALYWYRQSLGQGLEFLIYFQGNSAPDKSGLPSDRFSAERTGGSVSTLTIQRTQQEDSAVYLCASSRGTGNNQPQHFGDGTRLSIL.